The 17 T cell receptor beta chains in this list originate from one sample, sequenced in a study of shared clonotypes between healthy human individuals (dated by TCRdb to the early 2020s). CD8 naive samples were obtained by positive selection for CCR7 among CD45RO-negative cells, yielding a CD45RA+CCR7+ population from which TemRA cells were excluded. The library was made by the immunoSEQ multiplex PCR assay. Imported from immuneACCESS, the table was reduced by TCRdb to in-frame sequences with V and J called. These copies leave out some clones; in studies compared against another copy, an unresolved V gene accounts for under half, and the cause of the remainder is not known. The sample records millions of clones, approximately 95% of which are singletons. The top ten clonotypes cover around 1.1% of the sample. What was sequenced was naive CD8+ T cells sorted from blood. The sample's cell subset or site label, in plain terms: CD45RA+CCR7+. The receptors were gathered from a man aged 18 to 35 in good health.

The chain employs TRBV27 and TRBJ1-5; D gene uncertain. V lost 5 bases to trimming and J lost 2 bases, with 13 bases between them. The CDR3 length is 15 residues. Germline values: CDR1 MNHEY, CDR2 SMNVEV (reference sequence). The CDR3 reads CASSTGGVGNQPQHF. Here the CDR3 DNA reads TGTGCCAGCAGTACGGGTGGTGTGGGCAATCAGCCCCAGCATTTT.

The chain combines TRBV7-8 with TRBJ1-2; TRBD1 agrees at 7 bases. V was pared by 2 bases and J by 1 base, with 16 bases of the junction left unmatched. Germline CDR1 SGHVS, CDR2 FQNEAQ. The CDR3 contains 19 residues. CDR3 in DNA: TGTGCCAGCAGCTTATCGACATTAAGAGGGACAGAATATAACTATGGCTACACCTTC. Its protein is CASSLSTLRGTEYNYGYTF.

The chain is built from TRBV4-1 and TRBJ2-7; unclear D gene. V lost 3 bases, J lost 2 bases, and 20 bases lay in between. CDR3 length: 17 residues. Looked up from germline, CDR1 is MGHRA and CDR2 is YSYEKL. CDR3 sequence reads: CASSHKHVLKSPYEQYF. DNA of the CDR3: TGCGCCAGCAGCCACAAACATGTTCTCAAATCCCCCTACGAGCAGTACTTC.

V is TRBV5-8 and J is TRBJ2-7; the D call may be TRBD1 or TRBD2 (5 bases each). Trimming pared 3 bases from V and 2 bases from J, leaving 9 bases between. The CDR3 runs 13 residues. Germline CDR1 is SGHTS and CDR2 is YDEGEE. Here the CDR3 reads CASSYGGPYEQYF. The DNA for the CDR3 is TGTGCCAGCAGCTATGGGGGACCCTACGAGCAGTACTTC.

Turning to this clone: Other DNA sequences of this sample code for an identical CDR3. As DNA, the CDR3 is TGTGCCAGCAGTTTAAGGGGATACAATGAGCAGTTCTTC. Its protein product is CASSLRGYNEQFF. The chain recombines TRBV28 with TRBJ2-1; TRBD1 is a possible D gene (5 bases). The CDR3 has 13 residues. V shed 2 bases and J shed 4 bases, with 6 bases lying between them. CDR1 MDHEN and CDR2 SYDVKM come from the germline V gene. The full variable domain, rest sourced from reference TRBV28 and TRBJ2-1, is DVKVTQSSRYLVKRTGEKVFLECVQDMDHENMFWYRQDPGLGLRLIYFSYDVKMKEKGDIPEGYSVSREKKERFSLILESASTNQTSMYLCASSLRGYNEQFFGPGTRLTVL.

This clone was counted a single time. This chain joins TRBV4-3 and TRBJ2-7, with a tentative D call TRBD1 (5 bases). V lost 0 bases to trimming and J lost 6 bases, with 9 bases between them. This CDR3 has 13 amino acids. Germline lookup yields CDR1 LGHNA and CDR2 YSLEER. The CDR3 DNA reads as TGCGCCAGCAGCCAAGATTACAGGCTCGAGCAGTACTTC. Translation: CASSQDYRLEQYF.

The chain recombines TRBV6-5 with TRBJ1-2, with 9 bases identical to TRBD1. This CDR3 comprises 14 residues. The V gene's germline CDR1 is MNHEY and CDR2 SVGAGI. J gave up 6 bases and V 5 bases, and 7 bases lay outside the gene matches. This CDR3 is CASSPRDRVDGYTF. The CDR3 region has the DNA TGTGCCAGCAGTCCCAGGGACAGGGTGGATGGCTACACCTTC.

This clone was seen just once. The gene calls are TRBV6-5 and TRBJ2-7, with TRBD1 matching over 8 bases. Germline V gene data show CDR1 as MNHEY and CDR2 as SVGAGI. The CDR3 covers 14 residues. Losses at the gene ends were 5 bases for V and 5 bases for J; bases not matched to a gene: 8. The CDR3 region has the DNA TGTGCCAGCAGTCCGCGGACAGGGCGCGACGAGCAGTACTTC. It yields the protein CASSPRTGRDEQYF.

Worth noting for this clone: At the DNA level, this CDR3 is encoded by other sequences in the same sample as well. The rearrangement joins TRBV28 to TRBJ2-2, with D possibly matching TRBD1 (5 bases). V gave up 2 bases and J gave up 3 bases, with 7 bases separating them. CDR1 MDHEN and CDR2 SYDVKM come from the germline V gene. CDR3 size: 14 residues. The CDR3 spells CASSLTGDTGELFF. DNA for the CDR3: TGTGCCAGCAGTTTAACAGGAGACACCGGGGAGCTGTTTTTT.

V gene TRBV5-6 combines with J gene TRBJ2-1; D possibly corresponds to TRBD2 (5 bases). The V end was cut by 4 bases, the J end by 8 bases, with 19 bases between. The CDR3 sequence is 15 residues long. Looked up from germline, CDR1 is SGHDT and CDR2 is YYEEEE. CDR3 bases: TGTGCCAGCAGCGGAACCAGCGGAGACGGGCATGAGCAGTTCTTC. Its translation is CASSGTSGDGHEQFF.

In this sample, this clone turned up a few times. This rearrangement joins TRBV18 to TRBJ2-2; D is uncertain. Germline CDR1 KGHSH, CDR2 LQKENI. CDR3 length: 13 residues. The ends were cut back, 8 bases at V and 2 bases at J, with 9 bases in the middle. DNA for the CDR3: TGTGCCAGCCCCGGACCTAACACCGGGGAGCTGTTTTTT. This sequence encodes CASPGPNTGELFF. The complete variable domain, with remaining parts taken from reference TRBV18 and TRBJ2-2, reads NAGVMQNPRHLVRRRGQEARLRCSPMKGHSHVYWYRQLPEEGLKFMVYLQKENIIDESGMPKERFSAEFPKEGPSILRIQQVVRGDSAAYFCASPGPNTGELFFGEGSRLTVL.

The chain carries TRBV5-4 and TRBJ2-7, with 7 bases that match TRBD1. This CDR3 has 12 amino acids. CDR1 is SGHNT and CDR2 is YYREEE in the germline V gene (reference sequence). The V gene end was trimmed by 3 bases and the J gene end by 6 bases; junction bases not matched to a gene: 3. CDR3 loop: CASSWDRLEQYF. The DNA of the CDR3 is TGTGCCAGCAGCTGGGACAGACTCGAGCAGTACTTC.

The rearrangement joins TRBV5-6 to TRBJ2-2; D unresolved. V lost 1 base, J lost 2 bases, and 6 bases lay in between. This CDR3 comprises 14 residues. Germline CDR1 reads SGHDT; CDR2 reads YYEEEE. The CDR3 is CASSLIRNTGELFF. CDR3 in DNA: TGTGCCAGCAGCTTGATAAGAAACACCGGGGAGCTGTTTTTT.

V and J are TRBV27 and TRBJ1-1, with TRBD1 matching over 12 bases. J lost 6 bases, V lost 5 bases, and 13 bases had no gene match. Germline CDR1 is MNHEY and CDR2 is SMNVEV (reference sequence). This CDR3 has 17 residues. CDR3 protein: CASSGAGTGGEGAEAFF. The DNA of the CDR3 is TGTGCCAGCAGTGGCGCCGGGACAGGGGGCGAAGGGGCTGAAGCTTTCTTT.

This sequence joins TRBV5-1 and TRBJ2-5; TRBD1 matches 7 bases. The ends lost 3 bases at V and 0 bases at J; junction bases unmatched: 5. The CDR3 is 15 residues long. In germline, CDR1 is SGHRS, CDR2 YFSETQ. In DNA form, the CDR3 reads TGCGCCAGCAGCTCCTGGGACAGCCACCAAGAGACCCAGTACTTC. Its protein product is CASSSWDSHQETQYF. Using reference TRBV5-1 and TRBJ2-5 for the parts outside the CDR3, the full variable domain is KAGVTQTPRYLIKTRGQQVTLSCSPISGHRSVSWYQQTPGQGLQFLFEYFSETQRNKGNFPGRFSGRQFSNSRSEMNVSTLELGDSALYLCASSSWDSHQETQYFGPGTRLLVL.

This sequence joins TRBV7-9 and TRBJ2-7, with D perhaps TRBD1 or TRBD2 (5 bases each). The CDR3 runs to 16 residues. Looked up from germline, CDR1 is SEHNR and CDR2 is FQNEAQ (reference sequence). The V end was cut by 6 bases, the J end by 2 bases, with 20 bases between. The CDR3 bases are TGTGCCAGCAGTTATGAGACGGGACGGCCAACCTACGAGCAGTACTTC. Translating it yields CASSYETGRPTYEQYF. The whole variable domain, filled in from reference TRBV7-9 and TRBJ2-7, reads DTGVSQNPRHKITKRGQNVTFRCDPISEHNRLYWYRQTLGQGPEFLTYFQNEAQLEKSRLLSDRFSAERPKGSFSTLEIQRTEQGDSAMYLCASSYETGRPTYEQYFGPGTRLTVT.

The chain carries TRBV13 and TRBJ2-7; D may be TRBD1 (5 bases). This CDR3 has 14 residues. The V end was cut by 3 bases, the J end by 6 bases, with 15 bases between. Germline V CDR1 and CDR2: PRHDT, FYEKMQ (reference sequence). The CDR3 spells CASSFGAELPEQYF. DNA for the CDR3: TGTGCCAGCAGCTTTGGGGCAGAACTCCCCGAGCAGTACTTC. Full variable domain (rest looked up from reference TRBV13 and TRBJ2-7): AAGVIQSPRHLIKEKRETATLKCYPIPRHDTVYWYQQGPGQDPQFLISFYEKMQSDKGSIPDRFSAQQFSDYHSELNMSSLELGDSALYFCASSFGAELPEQYFGPGTRLTVT.